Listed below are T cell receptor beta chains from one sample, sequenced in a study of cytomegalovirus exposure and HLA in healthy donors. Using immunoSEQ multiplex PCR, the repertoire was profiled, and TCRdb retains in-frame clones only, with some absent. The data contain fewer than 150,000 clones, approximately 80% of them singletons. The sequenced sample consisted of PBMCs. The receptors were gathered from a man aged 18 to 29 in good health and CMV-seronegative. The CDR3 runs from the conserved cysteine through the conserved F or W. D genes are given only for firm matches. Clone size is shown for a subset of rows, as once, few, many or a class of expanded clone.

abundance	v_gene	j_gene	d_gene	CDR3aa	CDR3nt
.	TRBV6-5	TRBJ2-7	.	CASSYRGILSYEQYF	TGTGCCAGCAGTTACCGGGGTATCCTCTCCTACGAGCAGTACTTC
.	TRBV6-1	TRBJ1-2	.	CASSEGPGTQYGYTF	TGTGCCAGCAGTGAGGGTCCCGGGACACAATATGGCTACACCTTC
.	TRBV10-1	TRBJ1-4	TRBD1	CASPPSEGGMTNEKLFF	TGCGCCAGCCCCCCTTCGGAAGGGGGCATGACTAATGAAAAACTGTTTTTT
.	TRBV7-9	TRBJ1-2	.	CASSLEGGAYGYTF	TGTGCCAGCAGCTTAGAAGGGGGAGCCTATGGCTACACCTTC
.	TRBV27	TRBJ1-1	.	CASSPRDTTEAFF	TGTGCCAGCAGTCCCCGGGACACCACTGAAGCTTTCTTT
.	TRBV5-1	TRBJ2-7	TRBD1	CASSWTGSLGEQYF	TGCGCCAGCAGCTGGACAGGGAGTTTGGGTGAGCAGTACTTC
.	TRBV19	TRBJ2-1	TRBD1	CASSAGTGNEQFF	TGTGCCAGTAGTGCCGGGACAGGCAATGAGCAGTTCTTC
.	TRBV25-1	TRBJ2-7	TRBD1	CASSSPTGMSYF	TGTGCCAGCAGTAGCCCGACAGGGATGTCGTACTTC
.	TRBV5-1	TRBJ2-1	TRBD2	CASSSGRTSGDYNEQFF	TGCGCCAGCAGCTCGGGACGGACTAGCGGGGATTACAATGAGCAGTTCTTC
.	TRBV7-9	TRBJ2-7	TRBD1	CASSRTGDEQYF	TGTGCCAGCAGCCGAACAGGGGACGAGCAGTACTTC
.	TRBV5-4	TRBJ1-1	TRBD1	CASSSRTGLNTEAFF	TGTGCCAGCAGCTCCCGGACAGGCCTGAACACTGAAGCTTTCTTT
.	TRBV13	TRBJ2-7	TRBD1	CASSPTGESSYEQYF	TGTGCCAGCAGCCCGACAGGGGAGAGCTCCTACGAGCAGTACTTC
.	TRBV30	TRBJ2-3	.	CAWSRDLRGTDTQYF	TGTGCCTGGAGTAGAGACCTGCGGGGCACAGATACGCAGTATTTT
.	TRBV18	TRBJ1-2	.	CASSPSFGRDYGYTF	TGTGCCAGCTCACCTTCATTCGGGCGGGACTATGGCTACACCTTC
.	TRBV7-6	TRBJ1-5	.	CASSLGSGGGQPQHF	TGTGCCAGCAGCTTGGGGTCGGGGGGCGGGCAGCCCCAGCATTTT
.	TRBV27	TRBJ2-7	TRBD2	CASSLSIAGVSYEQYF	TGTGCCAGCAGCTTATCTATAGCGGGAGTTTCCTACGAGCAGTACTTC
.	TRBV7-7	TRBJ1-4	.	CASSPGTGLFEKLFF	TGTGCCAGCAGCCCGGGGACGGGACTCTTTGAAAAACTGTTTTTT
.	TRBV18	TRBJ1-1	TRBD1	CASSPGQGMDTEAFF	TGTGCCAGCTCACCGGGACAGGGAATGGACACTGAAGCTTTCTTT
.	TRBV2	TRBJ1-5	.	CASSEGAVQGQPQHF	TGTGCCAGCAGTGAAGGGGCGGTACAGGGTCAGCCCCAGCATTTT
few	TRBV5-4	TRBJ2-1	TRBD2	CASSSPSGRAYNEQFF	TGTGCCAGCAGCTCCCCTAGCGGGAGGGCCTACAATGAGCAGTTCTTC
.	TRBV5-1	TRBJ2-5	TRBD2	CASSLAGLAGGLQETQYF	TGCGCCAGCAGCTTGGCCGGACTAGCGGGGGGTCTCCAAGAGACCCAGTACTTC
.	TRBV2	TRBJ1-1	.	CASSVGEANTEAFF	TGTGCCAGCTCCGTGGGGGAGGCGAACACTGAAGCTTTCTTT
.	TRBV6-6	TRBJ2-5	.	CASSMIQGTETQYF	TGTGCCAGCAGTATGATACAGGGTACCGAGACCCAGTACTTC
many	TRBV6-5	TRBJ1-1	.	CASSYSVEGNTEAFF	TGTGCCAGCAGTTACTCGGTTGAGGGGAACACTGAAGCTTTCTTT
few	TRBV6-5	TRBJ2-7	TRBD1	CASSKGQGASYEQYF	TGTGCCAGCAGTAAAGGACAGGGGGCCTCCTACGAGCAGTACTTC
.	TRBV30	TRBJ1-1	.	CAWSRMNTEAFF	TGTGCCTGGAGTCGTATGAACACTGAAGCTTTCTTT
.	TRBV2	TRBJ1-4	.	CASSVQGTNEKLFF	TGTGCCAGCAGTGTTCAGGGCACAAATGAAAAACTGTTTTTT
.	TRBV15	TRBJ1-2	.	CATSREVPGANYGYTF	TGTGCCACCAGCAGAGAGGTGCCCGGAGCTAACTATGGCTACACCTTC
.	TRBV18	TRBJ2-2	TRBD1	CASSPAGQGGTGELFF	TGTGCCAGCTCACCGGCGGGACAGGGAGGCACCGGGGAGCTGTTTTTT
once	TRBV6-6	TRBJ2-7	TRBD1	CASSYTGTGGGEQYF	TGTGCCAGCAGTTACACCGGGACAGGGGGTGGCGAGCAGTACTTC
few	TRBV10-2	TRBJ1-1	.	CASKDIRGIEAFF	TGCGCCTCAAAGGATATTCGGGGTATCGAAGCTTTCTTT